This T cell receptor beta chain comes out of a study of CD8+ T cells in alopecia areata. Isolated RNA was reverse transcribed into cDNA used as the sequencing template. The method was immunoSEQ multiplex PCR; TCRdb's version includes in-frame clones alone and lacks a portion of them. The top ten clones hold about 1.8% of a sample with 270,000 or so clones, 58% of them seen once. Noted treatment: oral pan-JAK inhibitor, 5-10 mg twice daily. V was clipped by 4 bases and J by 7 bases, with 8 bases between them. Germline V lookup: CDR1 GTSNPN, CDR2 SVGIG (reference sequence). This CDR3 is built from 12 residues.

The clonotype comes from a human donor with alopecia areata. The chain employs TRBV30 and TRBJ1-6, with D tentatively TRBD1 (5 bases). Sample: CD4+ T cells sorted from blood, taken at week 24, from a patient treated with tofacitinib. The CDR3 loop reads CAWNQGNSPLHF. The CDR3 DNA sequence: TGTGCCTGGAACCAGGGAAATTCACCCCTCCACTTT.